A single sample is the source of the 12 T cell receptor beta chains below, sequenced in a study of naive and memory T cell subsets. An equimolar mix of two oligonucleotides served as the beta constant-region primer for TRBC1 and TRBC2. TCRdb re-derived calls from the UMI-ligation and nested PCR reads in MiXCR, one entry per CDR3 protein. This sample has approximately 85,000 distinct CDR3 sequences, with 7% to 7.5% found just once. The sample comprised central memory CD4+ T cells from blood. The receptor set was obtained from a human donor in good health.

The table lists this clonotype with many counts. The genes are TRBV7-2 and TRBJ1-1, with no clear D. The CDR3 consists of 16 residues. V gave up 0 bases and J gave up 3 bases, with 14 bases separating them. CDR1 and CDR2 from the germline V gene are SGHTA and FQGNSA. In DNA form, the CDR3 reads TGTGCCAGCAGCTTAGCTCCCCGGTTAAGGCACACTGAAGCTTTCTTT. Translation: CASSLAPRLRHTEAFF.

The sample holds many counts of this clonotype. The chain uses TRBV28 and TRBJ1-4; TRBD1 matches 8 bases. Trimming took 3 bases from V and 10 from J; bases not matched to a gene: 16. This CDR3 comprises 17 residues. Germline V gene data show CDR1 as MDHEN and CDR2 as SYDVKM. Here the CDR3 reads CASSFSTQGAGVGKLFF. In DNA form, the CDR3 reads TGTGCCAGCAGTTTCTCGACCCAGGGGGCGGGAGTTGGAAAACTGTTTTTT.

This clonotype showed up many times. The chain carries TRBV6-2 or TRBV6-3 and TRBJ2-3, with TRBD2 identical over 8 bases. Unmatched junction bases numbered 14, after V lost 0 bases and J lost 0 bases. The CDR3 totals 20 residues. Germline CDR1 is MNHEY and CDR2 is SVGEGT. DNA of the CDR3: TGTGCCAGCAGTTACTCCCGCTTGCCGGGGGGGGTCCCTAGCACAGATACGCAGTATTTT. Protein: CASSYSRLPGGVPSTDTQYF.

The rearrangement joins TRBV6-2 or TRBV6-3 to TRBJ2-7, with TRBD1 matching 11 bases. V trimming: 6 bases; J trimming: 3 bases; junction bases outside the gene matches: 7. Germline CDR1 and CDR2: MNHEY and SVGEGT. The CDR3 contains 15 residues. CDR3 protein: CASRPTGTGGYEQYF. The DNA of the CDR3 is TGTGCCAGCAGACCGACCGGGACAGGGGGCTACGAGCAGTACTTC.

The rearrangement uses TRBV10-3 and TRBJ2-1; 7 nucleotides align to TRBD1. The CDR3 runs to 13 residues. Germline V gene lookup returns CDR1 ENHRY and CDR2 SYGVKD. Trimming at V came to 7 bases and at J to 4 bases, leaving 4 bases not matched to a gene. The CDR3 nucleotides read TGTGCCATCAACAGGGGACATTACAATGAGCAGTTCTTC. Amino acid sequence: CAINRGHYNEQFF.

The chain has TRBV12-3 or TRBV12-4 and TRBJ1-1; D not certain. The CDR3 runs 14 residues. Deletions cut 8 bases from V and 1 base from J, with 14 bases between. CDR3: CASSLGAENTEAFF. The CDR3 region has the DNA TGTGCCAGCTCCTTGGGAGCTGAGAACACTGAAGCTTTCTTT.

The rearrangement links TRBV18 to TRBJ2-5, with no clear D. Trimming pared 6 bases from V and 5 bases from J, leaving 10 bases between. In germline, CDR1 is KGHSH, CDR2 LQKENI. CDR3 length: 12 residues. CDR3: CASSPTAETQYF. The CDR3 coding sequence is TGTGCCAGCTCGCCTACGGCCGAGACCCAGTACTTC. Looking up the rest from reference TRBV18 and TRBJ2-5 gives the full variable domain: NAGVMQNPRHLVRRRGQEARLRCSPMKGHSHVYWYRQLPEEGLKFMVYLQKENIIDESGMPKERFSAEFPKEGPSILRIQQVVRGDSAAYFCASSPTAETQYFGPGTRLLVL.

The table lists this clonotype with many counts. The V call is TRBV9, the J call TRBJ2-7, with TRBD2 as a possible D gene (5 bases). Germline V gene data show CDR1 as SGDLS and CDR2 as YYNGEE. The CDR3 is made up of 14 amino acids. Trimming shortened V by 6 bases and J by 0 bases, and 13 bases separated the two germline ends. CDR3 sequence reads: CASNPAGDSYEQYF. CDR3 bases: TGTGCCAGCAACCCGGCCGGGGACTCCTACGAGCAGTACTTC.

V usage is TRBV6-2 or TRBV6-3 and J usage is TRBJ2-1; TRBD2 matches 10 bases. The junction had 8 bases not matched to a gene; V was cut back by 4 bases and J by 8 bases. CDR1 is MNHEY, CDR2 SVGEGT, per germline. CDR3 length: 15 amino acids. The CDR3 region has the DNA TGTGCCAGCAGTTTACTAGCGGGAAGCGGGGATGAGCAGTTCTTC. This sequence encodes CASSLLAGSGDEQFF.

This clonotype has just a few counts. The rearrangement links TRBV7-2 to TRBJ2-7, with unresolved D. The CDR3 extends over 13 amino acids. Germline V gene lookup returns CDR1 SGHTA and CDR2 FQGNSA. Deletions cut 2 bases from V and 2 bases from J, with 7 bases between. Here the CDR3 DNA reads TGTGCCAGCAGCTTATACTACACCTACGAGCAGTACTTC. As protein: CASSLYYTYEQYF.

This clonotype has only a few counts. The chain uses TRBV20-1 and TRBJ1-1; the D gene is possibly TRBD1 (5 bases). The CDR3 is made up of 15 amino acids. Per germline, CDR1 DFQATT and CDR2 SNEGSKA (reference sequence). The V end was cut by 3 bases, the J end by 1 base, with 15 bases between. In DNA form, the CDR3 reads TGCAGTGCTAGGGAGAACAGGTCCCCGAACACTGAAGCTTTCTTT. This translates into CSARENRSPNTEAFF.

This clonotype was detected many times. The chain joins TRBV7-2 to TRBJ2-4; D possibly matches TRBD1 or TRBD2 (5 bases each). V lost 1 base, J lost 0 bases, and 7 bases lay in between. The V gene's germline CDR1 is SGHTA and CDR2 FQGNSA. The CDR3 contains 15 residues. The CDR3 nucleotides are TGTGCCAGCAGCTTAGGAGGGACAGCCAAAAACATTCAGTACTTC. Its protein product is CASSLGGTAKNIQYF.